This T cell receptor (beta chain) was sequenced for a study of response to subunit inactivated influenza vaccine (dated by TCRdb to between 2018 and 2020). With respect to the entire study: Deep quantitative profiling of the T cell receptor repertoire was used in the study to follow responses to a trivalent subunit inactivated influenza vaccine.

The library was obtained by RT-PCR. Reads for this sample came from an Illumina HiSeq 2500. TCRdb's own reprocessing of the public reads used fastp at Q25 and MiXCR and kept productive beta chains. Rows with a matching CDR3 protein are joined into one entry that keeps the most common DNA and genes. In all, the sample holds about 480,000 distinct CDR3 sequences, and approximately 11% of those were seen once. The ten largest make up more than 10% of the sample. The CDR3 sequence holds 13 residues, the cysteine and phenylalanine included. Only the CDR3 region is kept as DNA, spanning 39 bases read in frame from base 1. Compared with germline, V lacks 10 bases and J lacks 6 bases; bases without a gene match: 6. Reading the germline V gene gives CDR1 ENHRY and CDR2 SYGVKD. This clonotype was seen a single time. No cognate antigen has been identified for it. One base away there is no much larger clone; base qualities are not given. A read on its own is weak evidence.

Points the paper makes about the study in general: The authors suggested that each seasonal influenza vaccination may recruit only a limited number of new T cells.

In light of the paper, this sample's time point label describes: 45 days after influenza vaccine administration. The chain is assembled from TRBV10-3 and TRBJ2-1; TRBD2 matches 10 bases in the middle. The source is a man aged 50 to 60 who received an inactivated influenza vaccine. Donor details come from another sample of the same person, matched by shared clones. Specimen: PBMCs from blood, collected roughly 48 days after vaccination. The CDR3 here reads CATGTSVSNEQFF. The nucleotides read TGTGCCACCGGGACTAGCGTTTCCAATGAGCAGTTCTTC.